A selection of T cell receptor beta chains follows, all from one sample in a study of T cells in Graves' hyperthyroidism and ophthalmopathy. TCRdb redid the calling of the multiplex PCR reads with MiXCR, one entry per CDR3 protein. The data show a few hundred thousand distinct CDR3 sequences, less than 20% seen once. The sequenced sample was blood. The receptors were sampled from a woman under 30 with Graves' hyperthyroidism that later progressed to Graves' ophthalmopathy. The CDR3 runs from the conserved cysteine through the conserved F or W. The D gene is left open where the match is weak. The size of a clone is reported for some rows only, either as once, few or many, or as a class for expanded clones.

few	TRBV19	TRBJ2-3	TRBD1	CATRDRGRADTQYF	TGTGCCACCAGGGACAGGGGAAGGGCAGATACGCAGTATTTT
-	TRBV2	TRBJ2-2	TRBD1	CASSDQDRGQTGELFF	TGTGCCAGCAGTGACCAGGACAGGGGGCAAACCGGGGAGCTGTTTTTT
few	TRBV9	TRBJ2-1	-	CASSNRDYNEQFF	TGTGCCAGCAGCAACCGGGACTACAATGAGCAGTTCTTC
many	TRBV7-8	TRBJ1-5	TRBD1	CASSLGQGAYLGNQPQHF	TGTGCCAGCAGCTTAGGACAGGGGGCGTATCTAGGCAATCAGCCCCAGCATTTT
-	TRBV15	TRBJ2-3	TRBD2	CATSPGTSGRAKDTQYF	TGTGCCACCAGCCCCGGGACTAGCGGGAGGGCCAAAGATACGCAGTATTTT
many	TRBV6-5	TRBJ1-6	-	CASSYKGYYNSPLHF	TGTGCCAGCAGTTACAAGGGGTACTATAATTCACCCCTCCACTTT
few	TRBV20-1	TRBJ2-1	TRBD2	CSARDPTSGKYNEQFF	TGCAGTGCTAGAGATCCCACTAGCGGGAAATACAATGAGCAGTTCTTC
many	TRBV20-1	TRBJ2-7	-	CSARAPGTEQYF	TGCAGTGCTAGAGCCCCCGGGACCGAGCAGTACTTC
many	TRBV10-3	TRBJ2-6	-	CAIKKAADLSSGANVLTF	TGTGCCATCAAGAAGGCAGCCGATCTTAGCTCTGGGGCCAACGTCCTGACTTTC
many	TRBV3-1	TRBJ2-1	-	CASSQLGTLYNEQFF	TGTGCCAGCAGCCAACTCGGGACACTTTACAATGAGCAGTTCTTC
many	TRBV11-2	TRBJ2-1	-	CASSFGGQTPYNEQFF	TGTGCCAGCAGCTTTGGAGGACAGACACCCTACAATGAGCAGTTCTTC
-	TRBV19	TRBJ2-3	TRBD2	CASSPRPLAGVGLGTDTQYF	TGTGCCAGTAGTCCGCGTCCACTAGCGGGAGTTGGTTTGGGCACAGATACGCAGTATTTT
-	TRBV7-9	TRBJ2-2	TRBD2	CASSSPLAGATGELFF	TGTGCCAGCAGTTCCCCACTAGCGGGAGCAACCGGGGAGCTGTTTTTT
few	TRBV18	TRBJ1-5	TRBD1	CASSPPPDRDQPQHF	TGTGCCAGCTCACCACCTCCGGACAGGGATCAGCCCCAGCATTTT
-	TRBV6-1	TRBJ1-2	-	CASIGRGVGYTF	TGTGCCAGCATTGGGAGAGGGGTCGGCTACACCTTC
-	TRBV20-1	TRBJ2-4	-	CSARSGNIQYF	TGCAGTGCCAGATCCGGGAACATTCAGTACTTC
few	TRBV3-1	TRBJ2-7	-	CASSQAGSSYEQYF	TGTGCCAGCAGCCAAGCGGGGTCCTCCTACGAGCAGTACTTC
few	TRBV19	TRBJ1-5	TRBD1	CASSTGGGQPQHF	TGTGCCAGTAGTACAGGGGGCGGGCAGCCCCAGCATTTT
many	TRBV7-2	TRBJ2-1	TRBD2	CASSLGTSGRVPYNEQFF	TGTGCCAGCAGCCTGGGGACTAGCGGGAGGGTCCCCTACAATGAGCAGTTCTTC
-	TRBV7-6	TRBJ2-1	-	CASSQGAGGPNEQFF	TGTGCCAGCAGCCAGGGGGCGGGAGGGCCCAATGAGCAGTTCTTC
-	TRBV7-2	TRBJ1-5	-	CASSSVRCGNQPQHF	TGTGCCAGCAGCTCAGTGAGGTGCGGCAATCAGCCCCAGCATTTT
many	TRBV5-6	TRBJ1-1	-	CASSFGLNTEAFF	TGTGCCAGCAGCTTTGGGTTGAACACTGAAGCTTTCTTT
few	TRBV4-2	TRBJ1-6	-	CASLPGDKVGRSPLHF	TGTGCCAGCCTACCAGGGGACAAGGTCGGAAGGTCACCCCTCCACTTT
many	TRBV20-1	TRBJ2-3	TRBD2	CSASPPSGRTDTQYF	TGCAGTGCTTCGCCTCCTAGCGGGAGAACAGATACGCAGTATTTT
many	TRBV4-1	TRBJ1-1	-	CASSRDRNTEAFF	TGTGCCAGCAGCCGAGACAGGAACACTGAAGCTTTCTTT
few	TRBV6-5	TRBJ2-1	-	CASSDSRNEQFF	TGTGCCAGCAGTGATTCTCGTAATGAGCAGTTCTTC
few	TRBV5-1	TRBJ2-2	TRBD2	CASSLVLAGGLTGELFF	TGCGCCAGCAGCTTGGTACTAGCGGGAGGCCTCACCGGGGAGCTGTTTTTT
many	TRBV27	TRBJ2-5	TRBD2	CASSFGGAQYF	TGTGCCAGCAGTTTCGGGGGGGCCCAGTACTTC
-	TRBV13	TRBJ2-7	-	CASSLGVGGSYEQYF	TGTGCCAGCAGCTTAGGGGTAGGGGGCTCCTACGAGCAGTACTTC
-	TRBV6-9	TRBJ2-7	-	CASSYNPFPRDRSSYEQYF	TGTGCCAGCAGTTATAACCCATTTCCGCGGGACAGATCTTCCTACGAGCAGTACTTC
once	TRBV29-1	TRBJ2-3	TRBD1	CSVGQGPNTDTQYF	TGCAGCGTTGGACAGGGCCCAAACACAGATACGCAGTATTTT
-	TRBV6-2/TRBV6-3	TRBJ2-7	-	CASSYQAHSYEQYF	TGTGCCAGCAGCTACCAGGCGCACTCCTACGAGCAGTACTTC
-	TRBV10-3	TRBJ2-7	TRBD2	CAIGLAGGNEQYF	TGTGCCATCGGGCTAGCGGGAGGTAACGAGCAGTACTTC
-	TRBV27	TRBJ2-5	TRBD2	CASSSVLAGGGEIETQYF	TGTGCCAGCAGTTCCGTCCTAGCGGGAGGCGGTGAAATAGAGACCCAGTACTTC
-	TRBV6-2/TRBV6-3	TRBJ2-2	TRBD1	CASSYWSRGQNTGELFF	TGTGCCAGCAGTTACTGGAGTAGGGGGCAGAACACCGGGGAGCTGTTTTTT
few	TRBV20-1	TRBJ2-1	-	CSARDRYSYNEQFF	TGCAGTGCTAGAGATCGCTACTCCTACAATGAGCAGTTCTTC
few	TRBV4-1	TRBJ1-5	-	CASSQVGMASNQPQHF	TGCGCCAGCAGCCAAGTGGGGATGGCGTCCAATCAGCCCCAGCATTTT
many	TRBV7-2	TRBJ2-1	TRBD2	CASSPVGGFSYNEQFF	TGTGCCAGCAGTCCTGTGGGGGGGTTCTCCTACAATGAGCAGTTCTTC
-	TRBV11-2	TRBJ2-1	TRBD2	CASSRTSDTYNEQFF	TGTGCCAGCAGCAGGACTAGCGATACCTACAATGAGCAGTTCTTC
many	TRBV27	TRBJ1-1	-	CASSTRQGNAEAFF	TGTGCCAGCAGCACAAGGCAAGGAAACGCTGAAGCTTTCTTT
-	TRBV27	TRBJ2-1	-	CASSLSQGGSYNEQFF	TGTGCCAGCAGTTTATCGCAGGGGGGCTCCTACAATGAGCAGTTCTTC